A selection of T cell receptor beta chains follows, all from one sample in a study of T-cell reconstitution after alpha-beta-depleted transplantation in children. TCRdb called the PCR reads again in MiXCR, with one record for every CDR3 protein. The sample holds about 470,000 distinct CDR3 sequences, 43% seen once. The material sequenced was PBMCs, taken before TCRalphabeta/CD19-depleted stem cell transplant. All receptors derive from a girl aged 2 to 9 with aplastic anemia, due to receive a stem cell transplant. CDR3s include the opening cysteine and the closing phenylalanine or tryptophan. Fields, in order: D gene, J gene, clone size, V gene, CDR3 protein, CDR3 DNA. The D gene is left open where the match is weak. Rows give clone size only sometimes, using once, few, many, or a class for an expanded clone.

.,TRBJ2-5,.,TRBV24-1,CATSDSVEGTGETQYF,TGTGCCACCAGTGATTCAGTTGAAGGGACGGGAGAGACCCAGTACTTC
.,TRBJ2-5,.,TRBV9,CASSVVGTEETQYF,TGTGCCAGCAGCGTAGTGGGAACAGAAGAGACCCAGTACTTC
TRBD2,TRBJ2-1,.,TRBV27,CASSSSLAGVLEQFF,TGTGCCAGCAGTTCCTCTTTAGCGGGAGTGCTTGAGCAGTTCTTC
TRBD1,TRBJ2-3,.,TRBV7-6,CASSPRDRVFTDTQYF,TGTGCCAGCAGCCCCCGTGACAGGGTCTTCACAGATACGCAGTATTTT
.,TRBJ2-3,.,TRBV7-9,CASSLVPDTDTQYF,TGTGCCAGCAGCTTAGTGCCGGACACAGATACGCAGTATTTT
.,TRBJ1-2,.,TRBV12-3/TRBV12-4,CASSFTGSIHGYTF,TGTGCCAGCAGTTTCACAGGGTCGATCCATGGCTACACCTTC
TRBD2,TRBJ2-7,.,TRBV20-1,CSASPTSGVYEQYF,TGCAGTGCTAGCCCGACTAGCGGAGTTTACGAGCAGTACTTC
TRBD1,TRBJ1-2,many,TRBV4-2,CASSQDNWDRKRGYTF,TGTGCCAGCAGCCAAGATAATTGGGACAGGAAGCGTGGCTACACCTTC
.,TRBJ2-3,once,TRBV20-1,CSASPYTDTQYF,TGCAGTGCTAGTCCATACACAGATACGCAGTATTTT
.,TRBJ2-3,few,TRBV12-3/TRBV12-4,CASSPQTVSTDTQYF,TGTGCCAGCAGTCCCCAAACCGTCAGCACAGATACGCAGTATTTT
TRBD1,TRBJ1-5,.,TRBV7-8,CASSEGAGSNQPQHF,TGTGCCAGCAGCGAGGGGGCAGGGAGCAATCAGCCCCAGCATTTT
.,TRBJ2-6,many,TRBV6-1,CASSRDSGANVLTF,TGTGCCAGCAGTCGAGACTCTGGGGCCAACGTCCTGACTTTC
TRBD1,TRBJ2-1,few,TRBV2,CASSRSGTGYNEQFF,TGTGCCAGCAGCCGGTCCGGGACAGGGTACAATGAGCAGTTCTTC
.,TRBJ2-7,.,TRBV7-6,CASSQSPGAGGIVQYF,TGTGCCAGCAGCCAATCGCCGGGGGCAGGGGGAATAGTGCAGTACTTC
.,TRBJ2-5,.,TRBV27,CASSFTPGASETQYF,TGTGCCAGCAGCTTTACCCCAGGGGCATCTGAGACCCAGTACTTC
TRBD1,TRBJ2-7,.,TRBV27,CASSFRETGTPYEQYF,TGTGCCAGCAGTTTCAGGGAGACAGGGACCCCCTACGAGCAGTACTTC
TRBD1,TRBJ1-2,.,TRBV20-1,CSAFITLGQGESGYTF,TGCAGTGCTTTCATTACCTTGGGACAGGGGGAATCTGGCTACACCTTC
.,TRBJ1-6,many,TRBV27,CASSLAAISNSPLHF,TGTGCCAGCAGTTTAGCGGCAATCTCTAATTCACCCCTCCACTTT
.,TRBJ2-7,many,TRBV3-1,CASSQLGPTYEQYF,TGTGCCAGCAGCCAACTGGGACCAACTTACGAGCAGTACTTC
.,TRBJ2-3,.,TRBV20-1,CSARDRGGIDTQYF,TGCAGTGCTAGAGATCGCGGAGGGATAGATACGCAGTATTTT
.,TRBJ2-2,.,TRBV6-1,CASTAGPLTENTGELFF,TGTGCCAGCACCGCTGGACCACTGACAGAGAACACCGGGGAGCTGTTTTTT
.,TRBJ2-7,.,TRBV6-5,CASSYRTGPEQYF,TGTGCCAGCAGTTACCGCACAGGGCCCGAGCAGTACTTC
TRBD2,TRBJ2-2,.,TRBV5-4,CASSLGLAGGHDGELFF,TGTGCCAGCAGCTTGGGACTAGCGGGGGGCCATGACGGGGAGCTGTTTTTT
TRBD1,TRBJ1-3,many,TRBV12-3/TRBV12-4,CASSPDSTGGGNTIYF,TGTGCCAGCAGCCCAGATTCGACAGGGGGCGGAAACACCATATATTTT
TRBD1,TRBJ2-7,.,TRBV4-1,CASSNRDSNSYEQYF,TGCGCCAGCAGCAACCGGGACAGCAACTCCTACGAGCAGTACTTC
.,TRBJ2-6,few,TRBV12-3/TRBV12-4,CASSLRESGANVLTF,TGTGCCAGCAGTTTAAGAGAATCTGGGGCCAACGTCCTGACTTTC
.,TRBJ1-1,.,TRBV5-1,CASSSARGAGGTEAFF,TGCGCCAGCAGCTCCGCGAGGGGCGCAGGTGGCACTGAAGCTTTCTTT
TRBD1,TRBJ2-7,.,TRBV7-9,CASSSGTGVEQYF,TGTGCCAGCAGCTCCGGGACAGGGGTCGAGCAGTACTTC
.,TRBJ1-4,.,TRBV29-1,CSVVLAHANEKLFF,TGCAGCGTTGTCTTGGCACATGCTAATGAAAAACTGTTTTTT
.,TRBJ2-6,.,TRBV27,CASSFRQVSSGANVLTF,TGTGCCAGCAGTTTCAGACAGGTTTCCTCTGGGGCCAACGTCCTGACTTTC
.,TRBJ1-1,many,TRBV29-1,CSVENPGGLDTEAFF,TGCAGCGTTGAAAATCCCGGGGGCTTGGACACTGAAGCTTTCTTT
.,TRBJ2-7,.,TRBV30,CAWSVPGTYEQYF,TGTGCCTGGAGTGTACCCGGGACCTACGAGCAGTACTTC
TRBD2,TRBJ2-3,.,TRBV20-1,CSARAPGLATDTQYF,TGCAGTGCTAGAGCTCCGGGACTAGCAACAGATACGCAGTATTTT
.,TRBJ2-3,few,TRBV25-1,CASSEFEITDTQYF,TGTGCCAGCAGTGAATTTGAGATTACAGATACGCAGTATTTT
.,TRBJ1-3,many,TRBV15,CATSPPGFGNTIYF,TGTGCCACCAGCCCCCCGGGGTTCGGAAACACCATATATTTT
.,TRBJ1-5,.,TRBV5-1,CASSVDSINQPQHF,TGCGCCAGCAGCGTGGACAGTATCAATCAGCCCCAGCATTTT
.,TRBJ2-5,.,TRBV7-9,CASSRGGLIQETQYF,TGTGCCAGCAGCCGAGGAGGACTGATCCAAGAGACCCAGTACTTC
.,TRBJ2-1,.,TRBV10-2,CASSDTGTHSYNEQFF,TGCGCCAGCAGTGATACCGGGACTCACTCCTACAATGAGCAGTTCTTC
.,TRBJ1-1,many,TRBV7-9,CASSFTASEAFF,TGTGCCAGCAGCTTTACAGCTTCTGAAGCTTTCTTT
.,TRBJ2-3,.,TRBV7-2,CASSLGAGPDTQYF,TGTGCCAGCAGCTTAGGAGCGGGTCCAGATACGCAGTATTTT
.,TRBJ2-7,.,TRBV20-1,CSAPGPLGTGWYEQYF,TGCAGTGCTCCAGGCCCCCTCGGTACAGGGTGGTACGAGCAGTACTTC
TRBD1,TRBJ1-1,once,TRBV12-3/TRBV12-4,CASRHRGMNTEAFF,TGTGCCAGCCGTCACAGGGGCATGAACACTGAAGCTTTCTTT
.,TRBJ1-1,.,TRBV29-1,CSVKRDGGRTEAFF,TGCAGCGTTAAGAGGGACGGAGGAAGGACTGAAGCTTTCTTT
.,TRBJ2-1,few,TRBV10-1,CASSRDSDNEQFF,TGCGCCAGCTCCCGGGACTCCGACAATGAGCAGTTCTTC
TRBD2,TRBJ2-5,.,TRBV15,CATSRGTSDKETQYF,TGTGCCACCAGCAGAGGGACTAGCGATAAAGAGACCCAGTACTTC
.,TRBJ2-1,.,TRBV19,CASSMGGGSSYNEQFF,TGTGCCAGTAGTATGGGAGGAGGGAGCTCCTACAATGAGCAGTTCTTC
TRBD2,TRBJ2-5,few,TRBV20-1,CSARGTSGRETQYF,TGCAGTGCTAGGGGGACTAGCGGCCGGGAGACCCAGTACTTC
.,TRBJ2-7,.,TRBV7-6,CASSLAQHEQYF,TGTGCCAGCAGCTTAGCCCAACACGAGCAGTACTTC
TRBD2,TRBJ2-1,once,TRBV7-9,CASSLGGVNNEQFF,TGTGCCAGCAGCCTGGGGGGGGTTAACAATGAGCAGTTCTTC
.,TRBJ2-5,.,TRBV12-3/TRBV12-4,CASSLAYILEGETQYF,TGTGCCAGCAGTTTAGCGTATATACTTGAAGGAGAGACCCAGTACTTC
TRBD1,TRBJ2-2,few,TRBV6-5,CATRLGTANTGDLFF,TGTGCCACTCGTTTGGGGACAGCGAACACCGGGGACCTGTTTTTT